This paragraph reports one T cell receptor beta chain. Its target is not known. These data come from a study of T cell responses to AZD1222 COVID-19 vaccine. Points from the study as a whole: With two AZD1222 doses given, Spike-specific TCR breadth and depth both rose. Clonal diversity may have been underestimated, and the donors were mostly white British, with more females than males.

This table comes from immunoSEQ multiplex PCR, and its TCRdb copy is limited to in-frame clones, with some not included. The sample records 150,000 to 170,000 clones, about 87% being singletons. Trimming pared 0 bases from V and 1 base from J, leaving 7 bases between. Germline CDR1 reads SGHRS; CDR2 reads YFSETQ. The CDR3 is 14 amino acids. The TCR originated in an adult in good health. The input for sequencing was peripheral blood, taken on day 0 of AZD1222 vaccination. The chain employs TRBV5-1 and TRBJ1-1; a weak D match, TRBD1 (5 bases). CDR3 bases: TGCGCCAGCAGCTTGGGAGGGGAGAACACTGAAGCTTTCTTT. Translated, it gives CASSLGGENTEAFF.